This T cell receptor (beta chain) was identified in a study of vaccination effects on CD4 cells after COVID-19. Once cultured for around 11 days, the cells underwent separation to obtain CD4+ T cells. Fresh IL-2-containing medium replaced half the medium on days 3 and 7. Profiled with immunoSEQ multiplex PCR; TCRdb holds only in-frame clones, not every one. The sample holds about 38,000 clones, around 76% seen once. As to this clone: Antigen: not known.

The CDR3 contains 15 residues. With 4 bases removed from V and 1 base from J, the gap between germline ends came to 9 bases. Germline V lookup: CDR1 SGHRS, CDR2 YFSETQ. Study results and caveats: There was marked clonal contraction among infection- and vaccine-induced clones late after vaccination. Just 1 of 255 vaccine-induced clones in healthy recipients was cross-reactive. Few convalescent patients, and no early post-infection timepoints, were available to the study.

This TCR derives from a human donor who received a COVID-19 vaccine. The rearrangement links TRBV5-1 to TRBJ1-6; tentatively, D is TRBD1 (6 bases). This sample comprised CD4+ T cells from PBMCs cultured without peptide, obtained before COVID-19 vaccination. The CDR3 reads CASSQQGSYNSPLHF. The DNA of the CDR3 is TGCGCCAGCAGCCAACAGGGTTCCTATAATTCACCCCTCCACTTT.